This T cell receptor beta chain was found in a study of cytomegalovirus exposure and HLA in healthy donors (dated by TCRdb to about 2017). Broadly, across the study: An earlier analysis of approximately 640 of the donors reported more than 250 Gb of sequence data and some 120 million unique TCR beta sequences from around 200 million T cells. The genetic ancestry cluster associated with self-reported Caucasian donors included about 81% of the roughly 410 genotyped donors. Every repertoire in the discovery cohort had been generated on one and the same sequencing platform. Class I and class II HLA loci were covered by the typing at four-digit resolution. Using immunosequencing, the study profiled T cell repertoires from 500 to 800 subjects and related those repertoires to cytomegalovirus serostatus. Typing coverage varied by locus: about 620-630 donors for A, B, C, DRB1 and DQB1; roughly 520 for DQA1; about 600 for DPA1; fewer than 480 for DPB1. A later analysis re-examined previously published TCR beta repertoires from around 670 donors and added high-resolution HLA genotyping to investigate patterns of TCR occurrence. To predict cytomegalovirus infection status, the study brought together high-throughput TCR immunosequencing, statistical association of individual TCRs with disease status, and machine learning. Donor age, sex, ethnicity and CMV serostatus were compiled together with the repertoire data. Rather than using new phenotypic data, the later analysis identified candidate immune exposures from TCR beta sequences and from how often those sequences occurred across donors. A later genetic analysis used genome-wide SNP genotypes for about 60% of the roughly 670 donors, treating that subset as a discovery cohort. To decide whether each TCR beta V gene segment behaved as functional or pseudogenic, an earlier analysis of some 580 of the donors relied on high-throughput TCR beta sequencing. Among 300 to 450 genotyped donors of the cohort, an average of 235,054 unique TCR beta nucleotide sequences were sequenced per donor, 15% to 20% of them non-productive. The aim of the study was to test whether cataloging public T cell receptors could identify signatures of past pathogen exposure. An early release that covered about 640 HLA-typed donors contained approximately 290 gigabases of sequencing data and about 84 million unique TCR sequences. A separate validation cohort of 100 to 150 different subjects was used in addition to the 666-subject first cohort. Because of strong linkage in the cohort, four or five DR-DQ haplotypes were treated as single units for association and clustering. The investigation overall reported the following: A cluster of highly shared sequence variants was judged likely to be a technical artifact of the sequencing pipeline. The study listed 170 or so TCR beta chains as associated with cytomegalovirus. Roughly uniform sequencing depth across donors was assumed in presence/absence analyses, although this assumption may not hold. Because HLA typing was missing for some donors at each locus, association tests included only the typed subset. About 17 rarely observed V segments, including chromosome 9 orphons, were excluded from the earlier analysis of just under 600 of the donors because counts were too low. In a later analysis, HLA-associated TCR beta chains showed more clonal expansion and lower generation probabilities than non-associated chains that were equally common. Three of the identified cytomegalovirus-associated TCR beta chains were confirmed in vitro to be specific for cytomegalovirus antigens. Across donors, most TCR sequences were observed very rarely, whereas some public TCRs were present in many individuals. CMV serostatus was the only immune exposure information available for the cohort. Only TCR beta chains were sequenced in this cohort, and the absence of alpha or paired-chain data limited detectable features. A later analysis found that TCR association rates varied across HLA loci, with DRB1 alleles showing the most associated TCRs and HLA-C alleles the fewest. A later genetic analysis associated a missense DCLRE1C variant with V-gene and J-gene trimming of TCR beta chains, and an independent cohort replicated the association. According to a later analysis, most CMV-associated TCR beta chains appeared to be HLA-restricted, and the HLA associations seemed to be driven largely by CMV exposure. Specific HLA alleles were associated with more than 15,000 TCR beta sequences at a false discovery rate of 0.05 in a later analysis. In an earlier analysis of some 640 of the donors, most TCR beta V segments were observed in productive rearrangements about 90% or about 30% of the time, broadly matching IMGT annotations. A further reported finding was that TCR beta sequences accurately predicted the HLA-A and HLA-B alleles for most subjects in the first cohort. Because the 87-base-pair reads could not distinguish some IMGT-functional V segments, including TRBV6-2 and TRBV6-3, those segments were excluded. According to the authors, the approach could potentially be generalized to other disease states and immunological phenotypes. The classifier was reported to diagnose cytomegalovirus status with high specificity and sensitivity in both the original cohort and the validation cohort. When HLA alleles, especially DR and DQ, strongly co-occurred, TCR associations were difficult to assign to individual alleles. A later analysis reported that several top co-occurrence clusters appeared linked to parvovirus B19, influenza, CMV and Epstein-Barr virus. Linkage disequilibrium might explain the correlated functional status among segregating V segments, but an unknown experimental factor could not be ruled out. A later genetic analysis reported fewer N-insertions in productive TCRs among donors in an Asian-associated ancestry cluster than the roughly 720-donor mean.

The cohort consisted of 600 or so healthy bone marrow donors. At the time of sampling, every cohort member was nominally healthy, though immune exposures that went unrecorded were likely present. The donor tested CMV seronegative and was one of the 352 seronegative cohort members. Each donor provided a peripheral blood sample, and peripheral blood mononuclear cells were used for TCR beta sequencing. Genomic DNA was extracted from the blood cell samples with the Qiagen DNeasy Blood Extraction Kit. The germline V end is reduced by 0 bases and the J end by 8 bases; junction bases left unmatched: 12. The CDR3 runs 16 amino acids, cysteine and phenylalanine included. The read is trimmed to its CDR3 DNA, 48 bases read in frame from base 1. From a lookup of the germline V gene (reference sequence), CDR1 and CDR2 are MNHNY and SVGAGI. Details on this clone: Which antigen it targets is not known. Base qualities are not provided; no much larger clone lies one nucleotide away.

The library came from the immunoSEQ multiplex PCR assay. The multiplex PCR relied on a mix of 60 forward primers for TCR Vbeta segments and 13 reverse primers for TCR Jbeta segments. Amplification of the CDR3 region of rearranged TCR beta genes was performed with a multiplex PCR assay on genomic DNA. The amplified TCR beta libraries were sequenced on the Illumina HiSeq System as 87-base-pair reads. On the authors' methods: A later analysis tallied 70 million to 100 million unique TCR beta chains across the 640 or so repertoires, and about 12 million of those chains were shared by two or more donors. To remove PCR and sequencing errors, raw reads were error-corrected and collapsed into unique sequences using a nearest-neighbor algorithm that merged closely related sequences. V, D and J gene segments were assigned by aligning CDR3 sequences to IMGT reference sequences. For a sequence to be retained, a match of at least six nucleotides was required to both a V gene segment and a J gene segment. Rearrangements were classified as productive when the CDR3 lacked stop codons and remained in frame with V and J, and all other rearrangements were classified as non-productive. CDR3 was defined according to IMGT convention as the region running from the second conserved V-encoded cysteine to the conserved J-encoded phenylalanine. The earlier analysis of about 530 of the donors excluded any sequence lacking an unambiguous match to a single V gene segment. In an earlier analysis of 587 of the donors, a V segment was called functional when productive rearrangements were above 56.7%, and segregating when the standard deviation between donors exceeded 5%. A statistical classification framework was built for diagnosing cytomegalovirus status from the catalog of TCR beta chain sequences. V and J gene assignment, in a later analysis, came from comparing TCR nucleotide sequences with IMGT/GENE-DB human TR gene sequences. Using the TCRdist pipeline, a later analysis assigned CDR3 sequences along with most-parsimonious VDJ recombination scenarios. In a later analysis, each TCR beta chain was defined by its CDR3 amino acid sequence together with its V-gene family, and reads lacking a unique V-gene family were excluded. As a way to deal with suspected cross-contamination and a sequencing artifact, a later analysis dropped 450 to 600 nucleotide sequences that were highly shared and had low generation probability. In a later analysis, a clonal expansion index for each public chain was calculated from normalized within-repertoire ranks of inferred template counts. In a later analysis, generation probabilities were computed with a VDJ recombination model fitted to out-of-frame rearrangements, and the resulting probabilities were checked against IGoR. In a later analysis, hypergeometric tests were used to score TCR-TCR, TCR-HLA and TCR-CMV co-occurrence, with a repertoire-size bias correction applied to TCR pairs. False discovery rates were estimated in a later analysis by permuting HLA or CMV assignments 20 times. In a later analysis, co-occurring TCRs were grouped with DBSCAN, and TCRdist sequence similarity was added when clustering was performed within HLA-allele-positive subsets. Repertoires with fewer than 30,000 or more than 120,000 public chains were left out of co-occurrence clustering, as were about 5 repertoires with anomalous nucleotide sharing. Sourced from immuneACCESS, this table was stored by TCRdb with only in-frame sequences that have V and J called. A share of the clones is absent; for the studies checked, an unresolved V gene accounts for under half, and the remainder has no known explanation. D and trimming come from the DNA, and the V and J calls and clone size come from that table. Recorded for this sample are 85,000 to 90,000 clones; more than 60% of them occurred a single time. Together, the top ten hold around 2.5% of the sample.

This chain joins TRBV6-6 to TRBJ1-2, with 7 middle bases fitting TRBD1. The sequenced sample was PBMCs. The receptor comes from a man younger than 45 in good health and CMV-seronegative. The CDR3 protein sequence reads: CASSYSRTGEFLGYTF. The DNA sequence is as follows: TGTGCCAGCAGTTACTCTAGAACAGGGGAATTCTTAGGCTACACCTTC.